Below are 5 T cell receptor beta chains sequenced from a single sample in a study of T cells after yellow fever vaccination. Each CDR3 protein gets one entry after TCRdb re-called the 5' RACE reads with MiXCR. The sample yields 110,000 to 150,000 distinct CDR3 sequences, under 8% seen once. The specimen comprised CD4+ T cells sorted from PBMCs, sampled 10 days after the yellow fever booster vaccination. The receptors come from a man aged 30-40 years who received the YFV17D yellow fever vaccine.

The gene calls are TRBV28 and TRBJ1-5, with 8 bases identical to TRBD1. Germline CDR1 MDHEN, CDR2 SYDVKM. The CDR3 extends over 16 amino acids. V was pared by 8 bases and J by 6 bases, with 15 bases of the junction left unmatched. CDR3 nucleotide sequence: TGTGCCAGCGGTAGTGGTGCAGGACAGGGAAGTCAGCCCCAGCATTTT. Its translation: CASGSGAGQGSQPQHF.

The rearrangement links TRBV4-2 to TRBJ2-5; 7 nucleotides agree with TRBD2. V trimming: 3 bases; J trimming: 5 bases; junction bases outside the gene matches: 6. This CDR3 contains 14 residues. Germline CDR1 reads LGHNA; CDR2 reads YNFKEQ. The CDR3 loop is CASSQGGETETQYF. For the CDR3, the DNA is TGTGCCAGCAGCCAGGGGGGGGAGACGGAGACCCAGTACTTC.

Many counts were recorded for this clonotype. The V gene is TRBV13, the J gene TRBJ2-1, with 8 bases fitting TRBD2. V trimming: 5 bases; J trimming: 1 base; junction bases outside the gene matches: 10. This CDR3 region has 17 residues. Germline V lookup: CDR1 PRHDT, CDR2 FYEKMQ (reference sequence). The CDR3 DNA reads as TGTGCCAGCAGCATCACCCTTAGCGGGGTATCCTACAATGAGCAGTTCTTC. Its protein is CASSITLSGVSYNEQFF.

The table lists this clonotype with many counts. The chain recombines TRBV29-1 with TRBJ2-6, with 9 nucleotides matching TRBD1. Looked up from germline, CDR1 is SQVTM and CDR2 is ANQGSEA. The CDR3 length is 17 residues. V dropped 2 bases and J dropped 1; count of bases not matched to a gene: 6. The CDR3 protein is CSVESGTGYSGANVLTF. The CDR3 DNA reads TGCAGCGTTGAATCAGGGACAGGGTATTCTGGGGCCAACGTCCTGACTTTC. The entire variable domain, with the rest obtained from reference TRBV29-1 and TRBJ2-6, is as follows: SAVISQKPSRDICQRGTSLTIQCQVDSQVTMMFWYRQQPGQSLTLIATANQGSEATYESGFVIDKFPISRPNLTFSTLTVSNMSPEDSSIYLCSVESGTGYSGANVLTFGAGSRLTVL.

This clonotype was seen only a few times. V is TRBV12-3 or TRBV12-4 and J is TRBJ1-5; TRBD1 is a possible D gene (5 bases). Trimming stripped 6 bases from V and 3 bases from J, with 15 bases between. The CDR3 runs 15 residues. For the CDR3, the DNA is TGTGCCAGCAGCTTCACCGACAGATACAATCAGCCCCAGCATTTT. Amino acids: CASSFTDRYNQPQHF.